This TCR beta chain was captured in a study of PD-1 blockade in classical Hodgkin lymphoma. Points from the study as a whole: Reported findings placed baseline TCR diversity lower in newly diagnosed patients (compared with healthy donors). Repertoire differences lack defined causes, possibly disease activity or prior therapy.

This CDR3 region has 16 residues. Per germline, CDR1 SGHRS and CDR2 YFSETQ. With 0 bases removed from V and 8 bases from J, the gap between germline ends came to 15 bases. Time point specified: newly diagnosed, previously untreated cHL patient sample. The comparison group had newly diagnosed, previously untreated classical Hodgkin lymphoma. Only in-frame clones appear in the TCRdb table, and some are missing; sequencing was by immunoSEQ multiplex PCR. The repertoire has 17,000 or so clones, about 83% of them found once; the top ten carry roughly 8.4%. Points on this clone: What it binds is unknown.

This clonotype was obtained from a human donor with classical Hodgkin lymphoma. Sequenced input: peripheral blood mononuclear cells (PBMCs). This chain uses TRBV5-1 with TRBJ1-6; D perhaps matches TRBD1 (6 bases). The CDR3 here is CASSLGRLEGDSPLHF. CDR3 DNA: TGCGCCAGCAGCTTGGGGCGCCTCGAGGGGGATTCACCCCTCCACTTT.